This T cell receptor beta chain appears in the sequencing data of a study of T cell responses to AZD1222 COVID-19 vaccine listed by TCRdb under 2021. Background for the entire study: AZD1222 recipients whose second dose came at about 4 weeks and those whose second dose came at about 12 weeks were combined into one group, since spike-specific TCR depth and breadth did not differ between the two schedules. A total of 233 trial participants underwent TCR sequencing, of whom about 200 received two doses of AZD1222 and 26 received two doses of the MenACWY control vaccine. Trial participants were enrolled by age into subgroups of 18-55, 56-69 and 70-plus years, and about 150, 27 and 61 TCR-sequenced participants, respectively, were included in these subgroups.

The full study reports these points: The whole spike protein was spanned by vaccine-associated CD4 TCRs, and dominant responses were seen in regions 160-218 and 743-854. Most participants were white British and females outnumbered males, and the authors suggested that clonal diversity may have been underestimated. A significant rise in spike-specific TCR breadth and depth was observed after two AZD1222 doses relative to day 0 and relative to MenACWY recipients. Because no day 14 peak-response samples were available, repertoires were characterized only after the peak T cell response. Conclusions about previously exposed vaccinees were limited because only 6 or 7 AZD1222 recipients were SARS-CoV-2 seropositive at baseline. Reportedly, almost half of the unique spike-specific TCRs recognized epitopes lying outside the regions that are mutated in the B.1.351 and B.1.1.7 variants. The 56-69-year group was small, and its depth increase did not reach significance, likely because of low power.

The CDR3 regions of human TCRbeta chains were subjected to immunosequencing. The authors processed their data as follows. Repertoire TCRs were matched against a reference library of SARS-CoV-2-specific TCRs generated with the MIRA antigen-specificity platform. Breadth was defined as the fraction of unique TCRs that were SARS-CoV-2-associated, and depth was defined as the fraction of total T cells that were SARS-CoV-2-associated. Using the MIRA data, every spike-specific TCR was mapped to the spike region that the TCR reacted to and assigned to either a CD4 or a CD8 class. Log10-transformed breadth and depth values were compared by one-way ANOVA with Sidak's multiple comparisons tests. TCRdb holds this immuneACCESS table with in-frame rearrangements only. Some clones are missing; in checked studies, unresolved V genes explain under half, and the rest has no known cause. V and J calls plus clone size are reproduced from that table; the DNA served to infer D and trimming. This sample is represented by 120,000 to 150,000 clones; around 89% of them were singletons. In total, the top ten clones hold 4.5% to 6.5% of the sample.

Relative to germline, V is missing 4 bases and J is missing 8 bases, with 5 bases of the junction outside any gene match. The germline V gene encodes CDR1 MNHEY and CDR2 SMNVEV (reference sequence). The CDR3 runs 14 amino acids, cysteine and phenylalanine included. This entry keeps only the CDR3 DNA: 42 bases, framed from base 1. As to this clone: Its cognate antigen has yet to be identified. No base qualities exist here, and no much larger clone lies one base off it.

Reading the label with the study, this specimen's time point is: baseline before first vaccination. The vaccinee samples were drawn from two UK trials, COV001 and COV002, one of which was a single-blind randomized controlled phase 2/3 trial testing AZD1222 (ChAdOx1 nCoV-19) in healthy adults. For TCRbeta chain sequencing, PBMC samples were collected from trial participants at day 0 and at day 28 after the second dose. The input for sequencing was peripheral blood, taken on day 0 of AZD1222 vaccination. The source of this sequence is an adult in good health. This chain is built from TRBV27 and TRBJ2-1; the central 10 bases match TRBD2. The CDR3 protein is CASSWTSGHDEQFF. The DNA reads as follows: TGTGCCAGCAGTTGGACTAGCGGTCACGATGAGCAGTTCTTC.